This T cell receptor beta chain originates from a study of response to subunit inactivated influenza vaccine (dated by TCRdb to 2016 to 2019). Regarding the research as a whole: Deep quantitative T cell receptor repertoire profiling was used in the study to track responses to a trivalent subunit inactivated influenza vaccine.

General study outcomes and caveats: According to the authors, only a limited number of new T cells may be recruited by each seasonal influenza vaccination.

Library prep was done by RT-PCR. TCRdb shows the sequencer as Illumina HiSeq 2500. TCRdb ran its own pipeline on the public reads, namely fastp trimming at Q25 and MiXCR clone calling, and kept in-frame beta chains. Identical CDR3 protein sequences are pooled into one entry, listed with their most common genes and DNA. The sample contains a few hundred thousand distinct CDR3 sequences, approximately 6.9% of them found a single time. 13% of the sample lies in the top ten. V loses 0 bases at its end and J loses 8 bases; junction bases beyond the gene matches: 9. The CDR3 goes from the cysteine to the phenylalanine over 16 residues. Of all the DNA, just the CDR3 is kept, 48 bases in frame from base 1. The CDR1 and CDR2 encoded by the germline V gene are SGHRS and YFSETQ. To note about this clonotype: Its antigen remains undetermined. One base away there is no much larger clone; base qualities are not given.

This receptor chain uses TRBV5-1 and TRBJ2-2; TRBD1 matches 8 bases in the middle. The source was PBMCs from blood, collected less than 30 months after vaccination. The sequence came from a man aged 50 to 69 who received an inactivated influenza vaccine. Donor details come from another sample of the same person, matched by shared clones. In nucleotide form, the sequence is TGCGCCAGCAGCTTGGACCATCAGGGGGCGACGGGGGAGCTGTTTTTT. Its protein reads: CASSLDHQGATGELFF.